The 7 T cell receptor beta chains presented below share a single source sample, sequenced in a study of T cell responses to AZD1222 COVID-19 vaccine. Libraries were prepared by immunoSEQ multiplex PCR; TCRdb keeps only in-frame clonotypes and omits some of them. The sample contains approximately 140,000 clones, around nine tenths of which appear only once. This material consisted of peripheral blood, taken on day 0 of AZD1222 vaccination. These receptors were obtained from an adult in good health.

The chain uses TRBV7-2 and TRBJ2-7, with D uncertain. The CDR3 totals 14 residues. Germline V gene lookup returns CDR1 SGHTA and CDR2 FQGNSA. V was trimmed by 5 bases and J by 2 bases, leaving 13 bases between them. CDR3 loop: CASSPVVETYEQYF. The CDR3 region has the DNA TGTGCCAGCAGCCCCGTTGTGGAGACCTACGAGCAGTACTTC.

The chain links TRBV5-5 to TRBJ2-7; D is undetermined. Germline CDR1 reads SGHKS; CDR2 reads YYEKEE (reference sequence). This CDR3 comprises 12 residues. Between the trimmed V and J ends, which lost 3 bases and 2 bases, there was a span of 6 bases. This CDR3 is CASSYRTYEQYF. In nucleotides, the CDR3 is TGTGCCAGCAGCTACAGAACCTACGAGCAGTACTTC.

The sample holds one count of this clone. The J gene is TRBJ1-2, the V gene TRBV6-5; D possibly corresponds to TRBD1 (6 bases). The CDR3 sequence is 15 residues long. V was clipped by 4 bases and J by 1 base, with 13 bases between them. Per the germline V gene, CDR1 is MNHEY and CDR2 is SVGAGI. CDR3: CASSSAQGINYGYTF. CDR3 DNA: TGTGCCAGCAGTTCCGCACAGGGAATTAACTATGGCTACACCTTC.

The chain uses TRBV7-6 and TRBJ2-5; 14 bases are shared with TRBD2. Germline CDR1 is SGHVS and CDR2 is FNYEAQ. The CDR3 has 18 residues. Trimming took 3 bases from V and 5 from J; bases not matched to a gene: 11. The CDR3 sequence: CASSFAEETSGGAETQYF. CDR3 nucleotide sequence: TGTGCCAGCAGCTTCGCAGAAGAGACTAGCGGGGGGGCGGAGACCCAGTACTTC.

This clone was counted a single time. The chain combines TRBV6-4 with TRBJ2-1; 9 bases are shared with TRBD1. Germline CDR1 MRHNA, CDR2 SNTAGT. There are 14 residues in the CDR3. V shed 0 bases and J 6 bases; nucleotides not matched to a gene: 0. The CDR3 sequence is CASSDSTGGNEQFF. CDR3 in DNA: TGTGCCAGCAGTGACTCGACAGGGGGCAATGAGCAGTTCTTC.

The genes are TRBV2 and TRBJ2-5; TRBD1 might be the D (6 bases). Trimming cost V 4 bases and J 2 bases, with 11 bases left between them. Germline V gene sequence: CDR1 SNHLY, CDR2 FYNNEI. This CDR3 has 14 residues. The CDR3 bases are TGTGCCAGCAGTGTGGTCAGGGGTCAAGAGACCCAGTACTTC. This sequence encodes CASSVVRGQETQYF.

The chain carries TRBV10-3 and TRBJ1-1; tentative D call: TRBD1 (5 bases). The CDR3 covers 15 residues. The V end lost 2 bases, the J end lost 0 bases, and 10 bases lay between the germline ends. In germline, CDR1 is ENHRY, CDR2 SYGVKD. The CDR3 loop is CAISETGQMNTEAFF. The DNA for the CDR3 is TGTGCCATCAGTGAGACAGGACAAATGAACACTGAAGCTTTCTTT.